A single T cell receptor (beta chain) is shown here with its context. CDR3 length: 14 residues. Unmatched junction bases numbered 6, after V lost 1 base and J lost 8 bases. The germline gives CDR1 LNHDA, CDR2 SQIVND (reference sequence). Sequencing used immunoSEQ multiplex PCR; TCRdb keeps in-frame clones, though not all of them. The table shows more than 65,000 clones, with about nine tenths occurring only once. This specimen comes from a study of technical replicates of blood from a handful of donors. The source is a human donor in good health. The sequencing input was T cells isolated from PBMCs. The chain is built from TRBV19 and TRBJ1-2, with TRBD1 matching 8 bases. CDR3 loop: CASSIGTGPGGYTF. Here the CDR3 DNA reads TGTGCCAGTAGTATAGGGACAGGGCCCGGCGGCTACACCTTC.